This T cell receptor beta chain was retrieved from a study of control samples from healthy donors and cancer patients. Looked up from germline, CDR1 is MNHEY and CDR2 is SVGAGI. This CDR3 has 11 amino acids. V lost 8 bases and J 3 bases, leaving 7 bases between the germline ends. Clones were sequenced by immunoSEQ multiplex PCR, and TCRdb holds only the in-frame ones, with some missing. Found here are about 120,000 clones, approximately 87% of them singletons; the top ten hold 12%. Sequenced: blood. The receptor's source is a man aged 30 to 45 in good health. The chain recombines TRBV6-5 with TRBJ1-1; TRBD1 might be the D (5 bases). The CDR3 sequence is CASGDYTEAFF. The CDR3 DNA is TGTGCCAGCGGGGACTACACTGAAGCTTTCTTT.